Below, 28 T cell receptor beta chains from the same sample are listed, as sequenced in a study of blood T cell repertoires in COVID-19. Data came from immunoSEQ multiplex PCR; TCRdb stores just in-frame clones and leaves some out. The data contain about 46,000 clones, 70% to 90% of them seen just once; the ten biggest clones take up 15% to 17%. The sequencing sample was made of peripheral blood. These TCRs come from a human donor in a cohort sampled during active COVID-19. The donor label of this sample is uncertain.

The chain is built from TRBV19 and TRBJ1-6, with TRBD1 identical over 9 bases. Germline trimming cut 6 bases from V and 6 bases from J; bases unmatched to any gene: 3. The CDR3 length is 14 residues. Per the germline V gene, CDR1 is LNHDA and CDR2 is SQIVND (reference sequence). The DNA of the CDR3 is TGTGCCAGTAGGACAGGGGGAACTAATTCACCCCTCCACTTT. Its translation: CASRTGGTNSPLHF.

The V call is TRBV7-3, the J call TRBJ2-2; D is uncertain. Germline assignment: CDR1 SGHTA and CDR2 FQGTGA. V was pared by 5 bases and J by 5 bases, with 9 bases between. The CDR3 spans 13 residues. The CDR3 sequence is CASSGEITGELFF. CDR3 in DNA: TGTGCCAGCAGCGGAGAGATAACCGGGGAGCTGTTTTTT.

The CDR3 region is CATGLAGGTDTQYF. CDR3 coding DNA: TGCGCCACAGGACTAGCGGGGGGCACAGATACGCAGTATTTT. The chain combines TRBV10-1 with TRBJ2-3; 13 bases line up with TRBD2. The CDR3 contains 14 residues. V lost 10 bases and J lost 1; bases outside the gene matches: 2. From germline, CDR1 is WNHNN and CDR2 SYGVQD (reference sequence).

The chain employs TRBV24-1 and TRBJ1-6; D uncertain. The V and J ends lost 3 bases and 3 bases respectively, with 5 bases between them. Germline-derived CDR1 and CDR2 are KGHDR and SFDVKD. The CDR3 has 14 amino acids. CDR3 DNA: TGTGCCACCAGTGATGCCAGCTATAATTCACCCCTCCACTTT. It yields the protein CATSDASYNSPLHF.

This clone was observed a handful of times. The CDR3 region is CASSLLVFSYEQYF. The DNA for the CDR3 is TGTGCCAGCAGCCTTTTAGTTTTCTCATACGAGCAGTACTTC. This chain links TRBV14 with TRBJ2-7; unclear D gene. V was pared by 4 bases and J by 4 bases, with 14 bases between. Germline V gene data show CDR1 as SGHDN and CDR2 as FVKESK. The CDR3 length is 14 residues.

This clone was recorded once. The CDR3 nucleotides read TGTGCCAGCAGTACCGGACAGGGAGACACTGAAGCTTTCTTT. It is translated as CASSTGQGDTEAFF. V and J are TRBV2 and TRBJ1-1; 8 bases align to TRBD1. The CDR3 consists of 14 residues. The V gene end was trimmed by 5 bases and the J gene end by 3 bases; junction bases not matched to a gene: 5. The germline V gene encodes CDR1 SNHLY and CDR2 FYNNEI. Full variable domain (remainder filled in from reference TRBV2 and TRBJ1-1): EPEVTQTPSHQVTQMGQEVILRCVPISNHLYFYWYRQILGQKVEFLVSFYNNEISEKSEIFDDQFSVERPDGSNFTLKIRSTKLEDSAMYFCASSTGQGDTEAFFGQGTRLTVV.

This chain connects TRBV30 to TRBJ2-2, with 7 nucleotides matching TRBD2. The CDR3 has 16 amino acids. The V gene end was trimmed by 4 bases and the J gene end by 1 base; junction bases not matched to a gene: 9. Germline values: CDR1 GTSNPN, CDR2 SVGIG (reference sequence). The CDR3 loop reads CAWNFLGGWNTGELFF. Written as DNA, the CDR3 is TGTGCCTGGAACTTCTTGGGGGGGTGGAACACCGGGGAGCTGTTTTTT. Full variable domain (remainder filled in from reference TRBV30 and TRBJ2-2): SQTIHQWPATLVQPVGSPLSLECTVEGTSNPNLYWYRQAAGRGLQLLFYSVGIGQISSEVPQNLSASRPQDRQFILSSKKLLLSDSGFYLCAWNFLGGWNTGELFFGEGSRLTVL.

The J gene is TRBJ2-1, the V gene TRBV5-4, with 9 bases fitting TRBD2. The CDR3 runs to 15 residues. CDR1 is SGHNT, CDR2 YYREEE, per germline (reference sequence). The trim removed 0 bases at V and 6 bases at J, leaving 4 bases unmatched. The CDR3 nucleotides read TGTGCCAGCAGCTTGGGCGGGGGGGCCTCCAATGAGCAGTTCTTC. Protein product: CASSLGGGASNEQFF.

The chain uses TRBV29-1 and TRBJ2-1; 7 bases line up with TRBD1. Germline CDR1 is SQVTM and CDR2 is ANQGSEA. The CDR3 runs to 12 residues. The CDR3 spells CGGQVSYNEQFF. In nucleotides, the CDR3 is TGCGGCGGACAGGTTTCCTACAATGAGCAGTTCTTC.

The genes are TRBV19 and TRBJ1-5; TRBD1 agrees at 7 bases. Germline V lookup: CDR1 LNHDA, CDR2 SQIVND (reference sequence). With V trimmed by 3 bases and J by 0 bases, 8 bases remained unmatched. The CDR3 runs to 17 residues. CDR3 nucleotide sequence: TGTGCCAGTAGTATGCATGGGGACAGTTATAGCAATCAGCCCCAGCATTTT. Amino acid sequence: CASSMHGDSYSNQPQHF.

The rearrangement joins TRBV5-3 to TRBJ1-1; D is undetermined. TRBV5-3 is marked as an open reading frame, function uncertain. Deletions cut 5 bases from V and 4 bases from J, with 12 bases between. The CDR3 has 13 residues. CDR3 coding DNA: TGTGCCAGAAGTTATACCCACTGCACTGAAGCTTTCTTT. It codes for CARSYTHCTEAFF.

The J gene is TRBJ2-7, the V gene TRBV2, with TRBD2 matching over 13 bases. V dropped 6 bases and J dropped 2; count of bases not matched to a gene: 7. The CDR3 has 16 residues. Germline loops: CDR1 SNHLY, CDR2 FYNNEI. In nucleotides, the CDR3 is TGTGCCAGCAGACTGACTAGCGGGGGGATAGCCTACGAGCAGTACTTC. It translates to CASRLTSGGIAYEQYF.

This chain links TRBV7-6 with TRBJ1-2; 9 positions match TRBD1. This CDR3 has 15 residues. The V segment lost 3 bases and the J segment 4 bases; nucleotides outside the gene matches: 6. Germline V gene data show CDR1 as SGHVS and CDR2 as FNYEAQ. CDR3 sequence (DNA): TGTGCCAGCAGCTTTTCGGACAGGGGAGCCTATGGCTACACCTTC. Translation: CASSFSDRGAYGYTF.

The chain is built from TRBV4-1 and TRBJ2-1; possible D gene TRBD2, 5 bases. The CDR3 is 20 amino acids. Germline CDR1 reads MGHRA; CDR2 reads YSYEKL. Trimming removed 2 bases from V and 5 bases from J, with 28 bases in between. CDR3 in DNA: TGCGCCAGCAGCCAACGTACCGGGGAAAATCGGCAATCGGTGAACAATGAGCAGTTCTTC. This encodes CASSQRTGENRQSVNNEQFF.

The V call is TRBV18, the J call TRBJ2-7, with D perhaps TRBD2 (5 bases). CDR1 KGHSH and CDR2 LQKENI come from the germline V gene. This CDR3 region has 12 residues. The V and J ends lost 2 bases and 6 bases respectively, with 8 bases between them. The DNA of the CDR3 is TGTGCCAGCTCACCAGCCGGGGTCGAGCAGTACTTC. Translation gives CASSPAGVEQYF. Variable domain in full (rest from reference TRBV18 and TRBJ2-7): NAGVMQNPRHLVRRRGQEARLRCSPMKGHSHVYWYRQLPEEGLKFMVYLQKENIIDESGMPKERFSAEFPKEGPSILRIQQVVRGDSAAYFCASSPAGVEQYFGPGTRLTVT.

The V gene is TRBV12-5, the J gene TRBJ2-1; 12 bases agree with TRBD1. Germline trimming cut 3 bases from V and 10 bases from J; bases unmatched to any gene: 10. The CDR3 contains 16 residues. Germline V gene data show CDR1 as LGHNT and CDR2 as FRNRAP. CDR3 region: CASGLQPGQGAREQFF. The CDR3, as DNA: TGTGCTAGTGGTTTACAACCGGGACAGGGGGCGCGGGAGCAGTTCTTC. The full variable domain, rest sourced from reference TRBV12-5 and TRBJ2-1, is DARVTQTPRHKVTEMGQEVTMRCQPILGHNTVFWYRQTMMQGLELLAYFRNRAPLDDSGMPKDRFSAEMPDATLATLKIQPSEPRDSAVYFCASGLQPGQGAREQFFGPGTRLTVL.

The chain is built from TRBV6-1 and TRBJ2-7, with D maybe TRBD1 (5 bases). The CDR3 is 11 amino acids. The germline V and J ends were trimmed by 1 base and 12 bases, with 10 bases remaining between them. Germline CDR1 reads MNHNS; CDR2 reads SASEGT. CDR3 DNA sequence: TGTGCCAGCAGTGAAGGCAGGGTTCTGTACTTC. Amino acid sequence: CASSEGRVLYF.

This sequence joins TRBV9 and TRBJ2-3; the D gene is possibly TRBD1 (6 bases). V lost 3 bases and J 4 bases, leaving 15 bases between the germline ends. The CDR3 sequence is 15 residues long. The germline V gene encodes CDR1 SGDLS and CDR2 YYNGEE. Written as DNA, the CDR3 is TGTGCCAGCAGCGCCAGAGATAGGGGGTCAGATACGCAGTATTTT. Translated, it gives CASSARDRGSDTQYF.

This chain uses TRBV9 with TRBJ1-2; D gene unclear. CDR3 length equals 15 residues. V lost 0 bases and J 2 bases, leaving 11 bases between the germline ends. Germline V gene data show CDR1 as SGDLS and CDR2 as YYNGEE. The CDR3 DNA is TGTGCCAGCAGCGTAGTTCTTAGTAAAAACTATGGCTACACCTTC. Its protein is CASSVVLSKNYGYTF.

The V and J genes are TRBV11-3 and TRBJ2-5; no firm D call. This CDR3 has 15 amino acids. Germline lookup yields CDR1 SGHNT and CDR2 YENEEA. The V and J ends lost 4 bases and 7 bases respectively, with 19 bases between them. CDR3 residues: CASSSPLLRLRTQYF. CDR3 nucleotides: TGTGCCAGCAGCTCGCCCCTACTACGTTTGAGGACCCAGTACTTC.

A single count supports this clone. The chain recombines TRBV4-2 with TRBJ2-1; D may be TRBD1 (6 bases). The V gene's germline CDR1 is LGHNA and CDR2 YNFKEQ. The CDR3 length is 16 residues. V was pared by 4 bases and J by 0 bases, with 13 bases between. CDR3 sequence (DNA): TGTGCCAGCAGCCCAGGGGCATTCAGCTCCTACAATGAGCAGTTCTTC. Its translation: CASSPGAFSSYNEQFF.

The chain has TRBV24-1 and TRBJ2-1; D perhaps matches TRBD1 (5 bases). Trimming removed 7 bases from V and 13 bases from J, with 25 bases in between. In germline, CDR1 is KGHDR, CDR2 SFDVKD. This CDR3 has 15 residues. As DNA, the CDR3 is TGTGCCACCAGGCGGTCCAGTTTTCGGACAAAGGAACAGTTCTTC. Amino acid sequence: CATRRSSFRTKEQFF.

This clone has just a few counts. The chain joins TRBV10-3 to TRBJ2-3; 10 nucleotides align to TRBD2. Germline CDR1 ENHRY, CDR2 SYGVKD. Losses at the gene ends were 4 bases for V and 5 bases for J; bases not matched to a gene: 6. The CDR3 length is 15 residues. Here the CDR3 DNA reads TGTGCCATCAGTGCCAGCGGGGGGGCCGGAGATACGCAGTATTTT. Amino acids: CAISASGGAGDTQYF.

The chain employs TRBV19 and TRBJ1-4; D ambiguous. V lost 4 bases and J lost 8, with 14 bases in between. This CDR3 spans 14 amino acids. Germline V gives CDR1 LNHDA, CDR2 SQIVND (reference sequence). DNA for the CDR3: TGTGCCAGTAGTACTCAGGCCCGCGGGGAAAAACTGTTTTTT. Its protein product is CASSTQARGEKLFF.

The chain recombines TRBV18 with TRBJ2-1, with 7 bases that match TRBD2. Germline values: CDR1 KGHSH, CDR2 LQKENI. The CDR3 is 16 residues long. The V gene end was trimmed by 0 bases and the J gene end by 2 bases; junction bases not matched to a gene: 4. CDR3 loop: CASSPPSGPTYNEQFF. CDR3 in DNA: TGTGCCAGCTCACCACCTAGCGGGCCTACCTACAATGAGCAGTTCTTC.

The V and J genes are TRBV6-5 and TRBJ1-1; TRBD1 is a possible D gene (6 bases). Germline CDR1 is MNHEY and CDR2 is SVGAGI. V lost 4 bases and J 5 bases, leaving 20 bases between the germline ends. The CDR3 totals 16 residues. CDR3 in amino acids: CASSSINGGLGTEAFF. In DNA, the CDR3 is TGTGCCAGCAGTTCAATTAACGGGGGGCTTGGGACTGAAGCTTTCTTT.

The chain carries TRBV5-1 and TRBJ1-4; D gene uncertain. The CDR3 is 14 residues long. The V and J ends lost 5 bases and 4 bases respectively, with 12 bases between them. The V gene's germline CDR1 is SGHRS and CDR2 YFSETQ. CDR3: CASRISTDNEKLFF. Written as DNA, the CDR3 is TGCGCCAGCAGGATCTCTACAGATAATGAAAAACTGTTTTTT.

The table lists this clone with a count of one. V and J are TRBV19 and TRBJ2-7; D is uncertain. From germline, CDR1 is LNHDA and CDR2 SQIVND (reference sequence). V was pared by 3 bases and J by 6 bases, with 12 bases between. The CDR3 sequence is 13 residues long. CDR3 loop: CASSINRASEQYF. The CDR3 coding sequence is TGTGCCAGTAGTATCAATCGTGCTAGCGAGCAGTACTTC. The complete variable domain, with remaining parts taken from reference TRBV19 and TRBJ2-7, reads DGGITQSPKYLFRKEGQNVTLSCEQNLNHDAMYWYRQDPGQGLRLIYYSQIVNDFQKGDIAEGYSVSREKKESFPLTVTSAQKNPTAFYLCASSINRASEQYFGPGTRLTVT.